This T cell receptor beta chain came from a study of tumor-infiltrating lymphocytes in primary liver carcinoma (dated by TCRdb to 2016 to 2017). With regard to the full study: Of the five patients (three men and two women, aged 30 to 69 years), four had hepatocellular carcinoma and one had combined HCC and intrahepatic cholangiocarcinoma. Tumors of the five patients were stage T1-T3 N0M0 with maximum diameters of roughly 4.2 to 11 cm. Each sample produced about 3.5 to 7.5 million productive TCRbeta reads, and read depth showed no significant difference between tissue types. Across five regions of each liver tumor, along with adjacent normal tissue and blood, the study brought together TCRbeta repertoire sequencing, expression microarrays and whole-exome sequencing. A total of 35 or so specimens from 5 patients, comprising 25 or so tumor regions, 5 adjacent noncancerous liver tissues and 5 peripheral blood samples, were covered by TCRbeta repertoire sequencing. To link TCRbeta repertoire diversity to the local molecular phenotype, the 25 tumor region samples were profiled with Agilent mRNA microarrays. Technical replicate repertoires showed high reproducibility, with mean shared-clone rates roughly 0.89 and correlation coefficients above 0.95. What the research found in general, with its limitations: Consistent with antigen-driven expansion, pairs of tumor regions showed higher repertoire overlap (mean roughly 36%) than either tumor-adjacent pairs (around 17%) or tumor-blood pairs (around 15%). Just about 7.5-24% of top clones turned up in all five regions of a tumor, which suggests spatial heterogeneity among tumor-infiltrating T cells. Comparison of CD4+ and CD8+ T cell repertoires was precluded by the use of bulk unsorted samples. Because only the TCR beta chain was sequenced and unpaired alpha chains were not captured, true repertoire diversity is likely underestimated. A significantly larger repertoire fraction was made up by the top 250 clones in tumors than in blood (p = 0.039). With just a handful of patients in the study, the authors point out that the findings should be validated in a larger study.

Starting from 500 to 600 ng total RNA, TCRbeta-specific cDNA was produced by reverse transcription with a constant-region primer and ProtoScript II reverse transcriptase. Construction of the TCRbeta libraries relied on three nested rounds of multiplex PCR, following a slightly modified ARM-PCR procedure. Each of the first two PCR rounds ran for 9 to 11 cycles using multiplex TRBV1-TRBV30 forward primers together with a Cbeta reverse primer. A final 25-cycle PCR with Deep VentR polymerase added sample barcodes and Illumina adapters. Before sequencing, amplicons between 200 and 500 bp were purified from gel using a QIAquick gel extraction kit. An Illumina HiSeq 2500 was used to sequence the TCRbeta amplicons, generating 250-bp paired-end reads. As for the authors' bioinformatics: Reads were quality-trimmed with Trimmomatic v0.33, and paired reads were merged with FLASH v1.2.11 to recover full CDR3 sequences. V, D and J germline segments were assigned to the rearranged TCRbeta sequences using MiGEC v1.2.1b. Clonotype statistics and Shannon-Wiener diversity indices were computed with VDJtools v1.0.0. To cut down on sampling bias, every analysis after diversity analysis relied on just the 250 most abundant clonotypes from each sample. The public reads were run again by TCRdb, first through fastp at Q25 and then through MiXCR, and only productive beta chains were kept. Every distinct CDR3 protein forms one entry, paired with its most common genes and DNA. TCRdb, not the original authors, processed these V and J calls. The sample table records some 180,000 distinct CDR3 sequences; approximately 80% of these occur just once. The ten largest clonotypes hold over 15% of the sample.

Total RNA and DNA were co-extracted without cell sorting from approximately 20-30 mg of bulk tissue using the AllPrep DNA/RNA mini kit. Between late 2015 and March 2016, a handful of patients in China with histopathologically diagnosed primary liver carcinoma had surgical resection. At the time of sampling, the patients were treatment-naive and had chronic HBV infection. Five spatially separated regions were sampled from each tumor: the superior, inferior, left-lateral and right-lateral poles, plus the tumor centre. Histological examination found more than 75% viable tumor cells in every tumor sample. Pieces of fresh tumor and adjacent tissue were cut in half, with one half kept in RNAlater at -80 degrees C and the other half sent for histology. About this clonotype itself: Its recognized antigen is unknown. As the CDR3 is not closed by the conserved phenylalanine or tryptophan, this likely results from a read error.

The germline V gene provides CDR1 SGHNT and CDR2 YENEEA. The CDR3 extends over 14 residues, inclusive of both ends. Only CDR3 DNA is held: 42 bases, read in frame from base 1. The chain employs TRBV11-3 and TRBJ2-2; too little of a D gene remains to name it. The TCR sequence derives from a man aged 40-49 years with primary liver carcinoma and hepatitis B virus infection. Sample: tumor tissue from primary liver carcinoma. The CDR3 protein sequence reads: CPSSINANTGELFL. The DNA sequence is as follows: TGTCCCAGCAGCATAAACGCGAACACCGGGGAGCTGTTTTTA.